These 10 T cell receptor beta chains were all obtained from the same sample, sequenced in a study of T cells after yellow fever vaccination. TCRdb reprocessed the 5' RACE reads with MiXCR, giving one entry per CDR3 protein. Among some 150,000 distinct CDR3 sequences listed, about a tenth were seen once. The source was CD8+ T cells sorted from PBMCs, collected 45 days after the yellow fever booster vaccination. Receptors originate from a man younger than 35 who received the YFV17D yellow fever vaccine.

The chain carries TRBV29-1 and TRBJ1-3, with D maybe TRBD1 (5 bases). From germline, CDR1 is SQVTM and CDR2 ANQGSEA. V was trimmed by 5 bases and J by 4 bases, leaving 15 bases between them. The CDR3 totals 14 residues. The CDR3 bases are TGCAGCGTTTTGGGGCGGGATATCGGAAACACCATATATTTT. It encodes CSVLGRDIGNTIYF.

The chain employs TRBV7-2 and TRBJ1-2; D gene ambiguous. CDR3 size: 14 residues. The V and J ends lost 0 bases and 5 bases respectively, with 10 bases between them. Per the germline V gene, CDR1 is SGHTA and CDR2 is FQGNSA. The CDR3 reads CASSLAGSEYGYTF. As DNA, the CDR3 is TGTGCCAGCAGCTTAGCAGGCTCGGAGTATGGCTACACCTTC.

The table lists this clonotype with a few counts. J is TRBJ2-7 and V is TRBV28; D gene uncertain. Trimming took 4 bases from V and 0 from J, leaving 7 bases between them. This CDR3 contains 13 residues. Germline CDR1 is MDHEN and CDR2 is SYDVKM. The CDR3 nucleotides read TGTGCCAGCAGTTGGAAGAACTCCTACGAGCAGTACTTC. Its protein product is CASSWKNSYEQYF. The whole variable domain, remainder taken from reference TRBV28 and TRBJ2-7, is DVKVTQSSRYLVKRTGEKVFLECVQDMDHENMFWYRQDPGLGLRLIYFSYDVKMKEKGDIPEGYSVSREKKERFSLILESASTNQTSMYLCASSWKNSYEQYFGPGTRLTVT.

This clonotype was detected many times. The rearrangement uses TRBV15 and TRBJ2-2; D gene unclear. In germline, CDR1 is LNHNV, CDR2 YYDKDF (reference sequence). The V and J ends lost 1 base and 4 bases respectively, with 7 bases between them. The CDR3 has 14 amino acids. This CDR3 is CATSRVRLTGELFF. The CDR3 coding sequence is TGTGCCACCAGCAGAGTCCGGCTCACCGGGGAGCTGTTTTTT.

This clonotype has just a few counts. This chain joins TRBV7-3 and TRBJ1-2; TRBD1 matches at 8 bases. Germline V gene sequence: CDR1 SGHTA, CDR2 FQGTGA. The CDR3 extends over 14 amino acids. Germline trimming cut 5 bases from V and 2 bases from J; bases unmatched to any gene: 4. The CDR3 nucleotides are TGTGCCAGCAGCCCAGGACAGGGAAACTATGGCTACACCTTC. It yields the protein CASSPGQGNYGYTF.

As DNA, the CDR3 is TGTGCCAGCAGCTTAGCTAGCGGGGGGGCCTCTGGAAAGCAGTTCTTC. It yields the protein CASSLASGGASGKQFF. This chain joins TRBV7-2 and TRBJ2-1, with 11 nucleotides matching TRBD2. The CDR3 extends over 16 amino acids. Trimming removed 0 bases from V and 11 bases from J; junction bases left unmatched: 9. The germline CDR1 and CDR2 sequences are SGHTA and FQGNSA.

V gene TRBV20-1 combines with J gene TRBJ1-6, with 8 bases lining up with TRBD1. The CDR3 covers 15 residues. CDR1 and CDR2 (germline): DFQATT, SNEGSKA (reference sequence). After removal of 6 bases from V and 10 bases from J, the junction contained 14 bases not matched to a gene. The CDR3 region has the DNA TGCAGTGCGAGCGACCCGGACAGGGCGCGCTCACCCCTCCACTTT. Protein: CSASDPDRARSPLHF.

This clonotype was counted many times. The V gene is TRBV5-1, the J gene TRBJ2-7, with a possible D match to TRBD1 (7 bases). V was cut by 2 bases and J by 3 bases, with 21 bases left in between. Germline lookup yields CDR1 SGHRS and CDR2 YFSETQ. This CDR3 contains 17 residues. This CDR3 is CASSFTAGQIRHYEQYF. The CDR3 nucleotides read TGCGCCAGCAGCTTTACCGCGGGACAGATCCGCCACTACGAGCAGTACTTC. Based on the CDR3 plus reference TRBV5-1 and TRBJ2-7, the full variable domain is KAGVTQTPRYLIKTRGQQVTLSCSPISGHRSVSWYQQTPGQGLQFLFEYFSETQRNKGNFPGRFSGRQFSNSRSEMNVSTLELGDSALYLCASSFTAGQIRHYEQYFGPGTRLTVT.

The rearrangement joins TRBV7-9 to TRBJ2-1; D could derive from TRBD1 or TRBD2 (5 bases each). Trimming took 5 bases from V and 0 from J, leaving 11 bases between them. In germline, CDR1 is SEHNR, CDR2 FQNEAQ (reference sequence). The CDR3 is 15 residues long. CDR3 in DNA: TGTGCCAGCAGCGAGGGACGGGGCTCCTACAATGAGCAGTTCTTC. Translation gives CASSEGRGSYNEQFF.

The chain employs TRBV19 and TRBJ2-7; the D is unclear. V was clipped by 5 bases and J by 2 bases, with 7 bases between them. The CDR3 is 12 amino acids. Germline CDR1 LNHDA, CDR2 SQIVND (reference sequence). The CDR3 bases are TGTGCCAGTAGTCCAAGCGCCTACGAGCAGTACTTC. Translated: CASSPSAYEQYF. The full variable domain, in which reference TRBV19 and TRBJ2-7 provide the parts outside the CDR3, is DGGITQSPKYLFRKEGQNVTLSCEQNLNHDAMYWYRQDPGQGLRLIYYSQIVNDFQKGDIAEGYSVSREKKESFPLTVTSAQKNPTAFYLCASSPSAYEQYFGPGTRLTVT.